The 15 T cell receptor beta chains given below trace back to one sample, sequenced in a study of T cell repertoires in cytomegalovirus infection. TCRdb fed the reads into MiXCR, producing one record per CDR3 protein. Of about 140,000 distinct CDR3 sequences listed, about 6.5% are singletons. Material for sequencing was PBMCs. The receptors originated from a human donor in good health (CMV status not recorded). Some clones in this sample may be carry-over from other donors' samples.

This clonotype was recorded a few times. The chain carries TRBV24-1 and TRBJ1-2; possibly TRBD1 for D (5 bases). Trimming left V 9 bases short and J 3 bases short, with 10 bases between. Germline CDR1 KGHDR, CDR2 SFDVKD. This CDR3 comprises 12 residues. The DNA for the CDR3 is TGTGCCACCTCTGGGACTGACTATGGCTACACCTTC. It is translated as CATSGTDYGYTF.

This clonotype has more than one count but fewer than ten. The chain uses TRBV5-1 and TRBJ1-1; D is unclear. This CDR3 region has 15 residues. V gave up 1 base and J gave up 0 bases, with 10 bases separating them. Germline assignment: CDR1 SGHRS and CDR2 YFSETQ. The CDR3: CASSLNPGLNTEAFF. As DNA, the CDR3 is TGCGCCAGCAGCTTGAACCCAGGCTTGAACACTGAAGCTTTCTTT.

This clonotype was observed many times. This chain connects TRBV7-2 to TRBJ2-5, with 8 bases that match TRBD2. J gave up 3 bases and V 1 base, and 7 bases lay outside the gene matches. The germline V gene encodes CDR1 SGHTA and CDR2 FQGNSA. The CDR3 is 16 residues long. The CDR3 nucleotides are TGTGCCAGCAGCTTAGAGCACGGGGGGGCTGAAGAGACCCAGTACTTC. Protein sequence: CASSLEHGGAEETQYF. Full variable domain (remainder filled in from reference TRBV7-2 and TRBJ2-5): GAGVSQSPSNKVTEKGKDVELRCDPISGHTALYWYRQSLGQGLEFLIYFQGNSAPDKSGLPSDRFSAERTGGSVSTLTIQRTQQEDSAVYLCASSLEHGGAEETQYFGPGTRLLVL.

This clonotype was detected a few times. V is TRBV28 and J is TRBJ2-5; D not certain. This CDR3 is 15 amino acids long. The V end lost 3 bases, the J end lost 0 bases, and 11 bases lay between the germline ends. CDR1 and CDR2 from the germline V gene are MDHEN and SYDVKM. As DNA, the CDR3 is TGTGCCAGCAGTTTCACACGGCCCAACCAAGAGACCCAGTACTTC. Translated, it gives CASSFTRPNQETQYF. Using reference TRBV28 and TRBJ2-5 for the parts outside the CDR3, the full variable domain is DVKVTQSSRYLVKRTGEKVFLECVQDMDHENMFWYRQDPGLGLRLIYFSYDVKMKEKGDIPEGYSVSREKKERFSLILESASTNQTSMYLCASSFTRPNQETQYFGPGTRLLVL.

In the case of this clonotype: Given a much more abundant clone one base away, this may be a read error. The chain carries TRBV7-3 and TRBJ1-1; TRBD1 matches 8 bases. J gave up 5 bases and V 3 bases, and 2 bases lay outside the gene matches. The CDR3 runs 13 residues. Per germline, CDR1 SGHTA and CDR2 FQGTGA. Here the CDR3 reads CASSLTGVTEAFF. CDR3 nucleotide sequence: TGTGCCAGCAGCTTGACAGGGGTTACTGAAGCTTTCTTT. The variable domain in full, completed from reference TRBV7-3 and TRBJ1-1, reads GAGVSQTPSNKVTEKGKYVELRCDPISGHTALYWYRQSLGQGPEFLIYFQGTGAADDSGLPNDRFFAVRPEGSVSTLKIQRTERGDSAVYLCASSLTGVTEAFFGQGTRLTVV.

This clonotype was found many times. The chain carries TRBV7-2 and TRBJ2-7, with 8 bases that match TRBD1. Germline lookup yields CDR1 SGHTA and CDR2 FQGNSA. V shed 3 bases and J 5 bases; nucleotides not matched to a gene: 9. The CDR3 runs to 15 residues. This CDR3 reads CASSFDRGKSDEQYF. CDR3 bases: TGTGCCAGCAGCTTTGACAGGGGAAAGAGCGACGAGCAGTACTTC.

This clonotype appeared many times. This chain links TRBV27 with TRBJ2-7; 8 bases are a match to TRBD1. V trimming: 5 bases; J trimming: 0 bases; junction bases outside the gene matches: 3. CDR1 is MNHEY, CDR2 SMNVEV, per germline (reference sequence). The CDR3 is made up of 14 amino acids. CDR3 DNA sequence: TGTGCCAGCAGTCGGGACAGGAGCTCCTACGAGCAGTACTTC. Its translation is CASSRDRSSYEQYF.

This sequence joins TRBV2 and TRBJ1-3; maybe TRBD1 (5 bases). This CDR3 spans 14 amino acids. The germline gives CDR1 SNHLY, CDR2 FYNNEI. Trimming pared 4 bases from V and 4 bases from J, leaving 11 bases between. Written as DNA, the CDR3 is TGTGCCAGCAGTGTAAACAGGCTCGGAAACACCATATATTTT. Protein sequence: CASSVNRLGNTIYF.

At least ten counts were recorded for this clonotype. CDR3 sequence: CASSFGQGRTGELFF. The CDR3 region has the DNA TGTGCCAGCAGCTTTGGGCAGGGGCGGACCGGGGAGCTGTTTTTT. The chain links TRBV7-3 to TRBJ2-2, with D perhaps TRBD1 (6 bases). V lost 3 bases and J lost 5, with 13 bases in between. CDR3 size: 15 residues. Germline CDR1 is SGHTA and CDR2 is FQGTGA.

The chain has TRBV14 and TRBJ2-7; D unclear. The length of the CDR3 is 18 residues. V gave up 1 base and J gave up 0 bases, with 19 bases separating them. CDR1 is SGHDN, CDR2 FVKESK, per germline. The DNA of the CDR3 is TGTGCCAGCAGCCAAGGGCTCCTAAGGCTCACAAGCTCCTACGAGCAGTACTTC. This encodes CASSQGLLRLTSSYEQYF.

This clonotype was seen more than once but under ten times. The chain recombines TRBV11-2 with TRBJ2-5; D not certain. V dropped 2 bases and J dropped 5 bases, with 9 bases sitting between them. Germline V CDR1 and CDR2: SGHAT, FQNNGV. The CDR3 spans 13 residues. CDR3 region: CASSLSRRETQYF. In nucleotides, the CDR3 is TGTGCCAGCAGCTTAAGTCGACGGGAGACCCAGTACTTC.

This clonotype was picked up many times. The rearrangement joins TRBV2 to TRBJ2-5, with D possibly TRBD2 on 5 matching bases. The V and J ends lost 8 bases and 1 base respectively, with 11 bases between them. The CDR3 is 13 amino acids. Germline CDR1 is SNHLY and CDR2 is FYNNEI. This chain's CDR3 is CASLRDLQETQYF. The CDR3 bases are TGTGCCAGCTTACGGGATCTCCAAGAGACCCAGTACTTC. Full variable domain (missing parts from reference TRBV2 and TRBJ2-5): EPEVTQTPSHQVTQMGQEVILRCVPISNHLYFYWYRQILGQKVEFLVSFYNNEISEKSEIFDDQFSVERPDGSNFTLKIRSTKLEDSAMYFCASLRDLQETQYFGPGTRLLVL.

The chain is built from TRBV25-1 and TRBJ1-2, with TRBD1 as a possible D gene (6 bases). The CDR3 has 17 residues. With 4 bases removed from V and 8 bases from J, the gap between germline ends came to 26 bases. Germline CDR1 and CDR2: MGHDK and SYGVNS. DNA for the CDR3: TGTGCCAGCAGTGTTAGGGCCTCGACAGGCTCCACCGGGGGCTACACCTTC. Translating gives CASSVRASTGSTGGYTF.

This clonotype was counted many times. The V gene is TRBV14, the J gene TRBJ1-4; TRBD1 aligns across 11 bases. Germline CDR1 reads SGHDN; CDR2 reads FVKESK. With V trimmed by 4 bases and J by 6 bases, 4 bases remained unmatched. CDR3 length: 15 residues. The CDR3 protein is CASSPLGQGDEKLFF. For the CDR3, the DNA is TGTGCCAGCAGCCCGTTGGGACAGGGGGATGAAAAACTGTTTTTT.

This clonotype was recorded many times. This chain uses TRBV20-1 with TRBJ2-3, with 7 positions matching TRBD1. The CDR3 is 15 amino acids. Germline CDR1 is DFQATT and CDR2 is SNEGSKA (reference sequence). The ends lost 5 bases at V and 0 bases at J; junction bases unmatched: 8. CDR3 loop: CSAYTMDRSTDTQYF. CDR3 bases: TGCAGTGCTTATACTATGGACAGGAGCACAGATACGCAGTATTTT.